Listed below are T cell receptor beta chains from one sample, sequenced in a study of blood T cells in healthy people across ages. TCRdb fed the 5' RACE reads into MiXCR, producing one record per CDR3 protein. The table records about 1.4 million distinct CDR3 sequences, approximately 60% of them present only once. The specimen was blood. The receptors shown here come from a man between 18 and 35 years old in good health. CDR3s include the opening cysteine and the closing phenylalanine or tryptophan. D genes are given only for firm matches. Expanded clones are given a class, and other clones once, few, many or no size at all.

CASSWDSSGYTF TGCGCCAGCAGCTGGGACAGTTCTGGCTACACCTTC TRBD1 TRBJ1-2 TRBV5-1 -
CSLSRDSQPQHF TGCAGTCTCAGCAGGGATAGTCAGCCCCAGCATTTT - TRBJ1-5 TRBV20-1 -
CASSPRDHGYTF TGTGCCAGCAGCCCTCGTGACCATGGCTACACCTTC - TRBJ1-2 TRBV7-9 few
CASSHGLAASSYNEQFF TGTGCCAGCAGTCACGGACTAGCGGCCAGCTCCTACAATGAGCAGTTCTTC TRBD2 TRBJ2-1 TRBV7-6 -
CASSLFPGQGARETQYF TGTGCCAGCAGCTTATTCCCCGGACAGGGCGCCCGAGAGACCCAGTACTTC TRBD1 TRBJ2-5 TRBV7-2 -
CASSRPGFYEQYF TGTGCCAGCAGTCGACCGGGTTTCTACGAGCAGTACTTC - TRBJ2-7 TRBV6-5 -
CSARPVASYEQYF TGCAGCGCTAGGCCCGTGGCCTCCTACGAGCAGTACTTC - TRBJ2-7 TRBV29-1 -
CATSSGSTDTQYF TGTGCCACCTCTAGCGGTAGCACAGATACGCAGTATTTT TRBD2 TRBJ2-3 TRBV10-3 -
CASSPKGGRMVGEQYF TGTGCCAGCTCACCTAAAGGGGGACGGATGGTAGGGGAGCAGTACTTC - TRBJ2-4 TRBV18 -
CAIRAGDGNEQFF TGTGCCATCAGGGCGGGAGACGGCAATGAGCAGTTCTTC TRBD2 TRBJ2-1 TRBV10-3 few
CASSQEVAGWNEQFF TGCGCCAGCAGCCAAGAAGTAGCGGGGTGGAATGAGCAGTTCTTC TRBD2 TRBJ2-1 TRBV4-1 -
CAISESAGPPYEQYF TGTGCCATCAGTGAGTCGGCAGGTCCCCCCTACGAGCAGTACTTC - TRBJ2-7 TRBV10-3 -
CAAEISGVWDQPQHF TGTGCCGCCGAAATTTCAGGGGTGTGGGATCAGCCCCAGCATTTT - TRBJ1-5 TRBV10-3 few
CASSLVGGYPYEQYF TGTGCCAGCAGCTTAGTTGGGGGTTACCCCTACGAGCAGTACTTC - TRBJ2-7 TRBV7-9 -
CASSTGLGGADTQYF TGTGCCAGCAGTACGGGACTAGGTGGGGCAGATACGCAGTATTTT TRBD2 TRBJ2-3 TRBV27 -
CAISESGTRDNEQFF TGTGCCATCAGTGAGTCCGGGACTAGAGACAATGAGCAGTTCTTC TRBD2 TRBJ2-1 TRBV10-3 few
CASSYPTSGPYNEQFF TGTGCCAGCAGTTACCCGACTAGCGGACCCTACAATGAGCAGTTCTTC TRBD2 TRBJ2-1 TRBV6-6 -
CSARAGISNQPQHF TGCAGTGCTAGGGCGGGGATCAGCAATCAGCCCCAGCATTTT - TRBJ1-5 TRBV20-1 -
CASGNPSYEQYF TGTGCCAGCGGGAACCCGAGCTACGAGCAGTACTTC - TRBJ2-7 TRBV6-5 -
CASSPNLGTYEQYF TGTGCCAGCAGCCCCAATCTAGGGACCTACGAGCAGTACTTC - TRBJ2-7 TRBV7-6 few
CSGIDPDLYNEQFF TGCAGCGGGATAGACCCAGACCTCTACAATGAGCAGTTCTTC - TRBJ2-1 TRBV29-1 few
CASRMSGGSSYEQYF TGTGCCAGCAGGATGTCCGGGGGCAGCTCCTACGAGCAGTACTTC - TRBJ2-7 TRBV6-5 few
CASSSSRDTYEQYF TGCGCCAGCAGTAGTTCGAGGGACACCTACGAGCAGTACTTC - TRBJ2-7 TRBV5-1 -
CASSTPSGAMGTEAFF TGTGCCAGCAGCACCCCCAGCGGCGCAATGGGAACTGAAGCTTTCTTT - TRBJ1-1 TRBV7-8 -
CSVDKNTAGSEQYF TGCAGCGTTGACAAGAATACCGCTGGGAGCGAGCAGTACTTC - TRBJ2-7 TRBV29-1 few